Listed here is a single TCR beta chain. Germline V gene sequence: CDR1 LGHDT, CDR2 YNNKEL (reference sequence). Losses at the gene ends were 3 bases for V and 6 bases for J; bases not matched to a gene: 10. The CDR3 is made up of 17 amino acids. The data were obtained in a study of blood T cell repertoires in COVID-19. Only in-frame clones appear in the TCRdb table, and some are missing; sequencing was by immunoSEQ multiplex PCR. Among around 95,000 clones listed, 80% were seen once. Sequencing was carried out using peripheral blood. The TCR comes from an older woman with acute or convalescent COVID-19. The rearrangement joins TRBV3-1 (or the pseudogene TRBV3-2) to TRBJ2-2; 10 bases line up with TRBD2. CDR3 nucleotide sequence: TGTGCCAGCAGCCAGGTGCCAGCGGGGGGGCCTGCCGGGGAGCTGTTTTTT. Its translation is CASSQVPAGGPAGELFF.